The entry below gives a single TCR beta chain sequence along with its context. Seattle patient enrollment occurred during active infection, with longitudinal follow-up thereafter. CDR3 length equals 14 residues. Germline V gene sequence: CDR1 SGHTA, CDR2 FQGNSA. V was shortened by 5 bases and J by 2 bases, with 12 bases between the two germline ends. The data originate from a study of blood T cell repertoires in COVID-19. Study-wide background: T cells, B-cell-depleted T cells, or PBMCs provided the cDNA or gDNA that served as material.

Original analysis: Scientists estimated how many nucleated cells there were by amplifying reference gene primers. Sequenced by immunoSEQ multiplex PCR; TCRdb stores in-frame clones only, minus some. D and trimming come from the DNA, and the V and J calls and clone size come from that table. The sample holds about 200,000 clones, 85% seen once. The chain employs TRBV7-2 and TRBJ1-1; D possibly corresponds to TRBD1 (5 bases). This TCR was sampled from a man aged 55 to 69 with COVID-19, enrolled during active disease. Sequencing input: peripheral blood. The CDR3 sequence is CASSGGSGNTEAFF. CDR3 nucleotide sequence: TGTGCCAGCAGCGGGGGGTCGGGAAACACTGAAGCTTTCTTT. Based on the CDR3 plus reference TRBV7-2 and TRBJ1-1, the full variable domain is GAGVSQSPSNKVTEKGKDVELRCDPISGHTALYWYRQSLGQGLEFLIYFQGNSAPDKSGLPSDRFSAERTGGSVSTLTIQRTQQEDSAVYLCASSGGSGNTEAFFGQGTRLTVV.